This T cell receptor beta chain derives from a study of a mutant IDH1 vaccine in newly diagnosed glioma. Study in general: Beforehand, treatment had been radiotherapy, temozolomide, or both; the majority received both.

Time point specified: baseline, week 1 (first vaccination visit). Treatment noted: pre-vaccination baseline after standard-of-care therapy. Tumors from donors were new WHO grade 3 or 4 IDH1-mutant astrocytomas with ATRX loss. Germline CDR1 and CDR2: SEHNR and FQNEAQ (reference sequence). V lost 1 base and J 8 bases, leaving 17 bases between the germline ends. This CDR3 has 15 amino acids. Libraries were prepared by immunoSEQ multiplex PCR; TCRdb keeps only in-frame clonotypes and omits some of them. The sample shows more than 50,000 clones, roughly 85% of them seen only once. The receptor's source is a man between 25 and 39 years old with glioma. The chain uses TRBV7-9 and TRBJ1-1, with no clear D. Source: PBMCs, taken from a glioma patient treated with radiotherapy, temozolomide or both. This CDR3 is CASSLDGLSETEAFF. CDR3 sequence (DNA): TGTGCCAGCAGCTTAGATGGACTAAGCGAAACCGAAGCTTTCTTT.